The clone carrying this T cell receptor (beta chain) came up many times. Its antigen is unidentified. These data come from a study of T-cell memory formation after mild COVID-19. In the study overall: TCR clustering was largely donor specific.

This CDR3 comprises 14 residues. Germline values: CDR1 SEHNR, CDR2 FQNEAQ (reference sequence). Trimming cost V 4 bases and J 0 bases; bases outside gene matches: 0. Study conclusions and caveats: Pre-infection memory held some responding clones, suggesting pre-existing cross-reactive T cells responded. A balance of CD4 and CD8 characterized clones contracting day 15 to 85, whereas later expanders leaned CD4+.

TCRdb re-called the 5' RACE reads with MiXCR, one entry per CDR3 protein. The table shows about 250,000 distinct CDR3 sequences, with 15% occurring only once. The sequence came from an adult woman who had mild COVID-19 (a few samples of this study predate the infection). Cell type and time point are not known. The sequenced sample consisted of PBMCs or a T cell subset sorted from them (not recorded which). J is TRBJ1-3 and V is TRBV7-9, with 7 bases that match TRBD1. The DNA for the CDR3 is TGTGCCAGCAGCTGGGACAGCTCTGGAAACACCATATATTTT. Its translation: CASSWDSSGNTIYF.